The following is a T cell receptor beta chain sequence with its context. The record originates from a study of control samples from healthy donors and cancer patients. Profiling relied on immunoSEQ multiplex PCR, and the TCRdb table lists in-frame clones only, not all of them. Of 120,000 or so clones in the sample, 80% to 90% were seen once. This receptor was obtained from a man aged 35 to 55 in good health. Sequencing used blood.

CDR3 protein: CASSLVVSRSAQETQYF. Here the CDR3 DNA reads TGTGCCAGCAGCTTAGTAGTGAGTAGGTCAGCACAAGAGACCCAGTACTTC. The chain employs TRBV7-2 and TRBJ2-5; D gene uncertain. Germline CDR1 and CDR2: SGHTA and FQGNSA. The germline V and J ends were trimmed by 1 base and 2 bases, with 17 bases remaining between them. This CDR3 region has 17 residues.